This T cell receptor beta chain was documented in a study of blood T cell repertoires in COVID-19. The germline V gene encodes CDR1 SGHNT and CDR2 YYREEE (reference sequence). CDR3 size: 13 residues. The V end lost 0 bases, the J end lost 5 bases, and 8 bases lay between the germline ends. The table lists this clone with a few counts. Some clones are missing from TCRdb's copy, which holds only in-frame ones; the method was immunoSEQ multiplex PCR. Counted here are roughly 160,000 clones, roughly 86% occurring once; the ten biggest clones make up approximately 7%. The J gene is TRBJ1-2, the V gene TRBV5-4, with D tentatively TRBD1 (5 bases). Material for sequencing was peripheral blood. This receptor was obtained from a man aged 50 to 59 with active or convalescent COVID-19. CDR3 region: CASSLDRTYGYTF. The DNA of the CDR3 is TGTGCCAGCAGCTTGGACAGGACATATGGCTACACCTTC.